Listed below are T cell receptor beta chains from one sample, sequenced in a study of early T cells in non-severe SARS-CoV-2 infection. Each CDR3 protein gets one entry after TCRdb re-called the 5' RACE reads with MiXCR. Of approximately 66,000 distinct CDR3 sequences detected, more than 10% appear once; the ten largest clones hold 1.2%. This specimen consisted of whole blood, obtained at baseline. The receptors come from an adult who was a healthcare worker with PCR-confirmed SARS-CoV-2 infection or an uninfected control (not recorded which). The donor label of this sample is uncertain. The CDR3 runs from the conserved cysteine through the conserved F or W. The D gene is left open where the match is weak. Size values are once, few and many counts, or a class for expanded clones, and some rows have none.

J: TRBJ2-3
V: TRBV13
D: .
size: .
DNA: TGTGCCAGCAGCCCCGAAGGGGTTTCTAGGAGGACAGATACGCAGTATTTT
CDR3: CASSPEGVSRRTDTQYF

J: TRBJ1-2
V: TRBV20-1
D: TRBD1
size: few
DNA: TGCAGTGCTAGAGGCGACAGGGGGCTGGTTGACTATGGCTACACCTTC
CDR3: CSARGDRGLVDYGYTF

J: TRBJ1-1
V: TRBV5-1
D: .
size: few
DNA: TGCGCCAGCAGCTTGAGGCTCAGGGAAACTGAAGCTTTCTTT
CDR3: CASSLRLRETEAFF

J: TRBJ2-2
V: TRBV2
D: .
size: few
DNA: TGTGCCAGCAGAGGGGTCGCGAACACCGGGGAGCTGTTTTTT
CDR3: CASRGVANTGELFF

J: TRBJ2-3
V: TRBV4-1
D: TRBD1
size: few
DNA: TGCGCCAGCAGCTCCCGGGACAGGGCAGATACGCAGTATTTT
CDR3: CASSSRDRADTQYF

J: TRBJ2-4
V: TRBV10-2
D: .
size: .
DNA: TGCGCCAGCAGTGAGTCGAAGAGCTACAAAAACATTCAGTACTTC
CDR3: CASSESKSYKNIQYF

J: TRBJ2-3
V: TRBV6-1
D: .
size: many
DNA: TGTGCCAGCAGTAGGGACAGCGGGACAGATACGCAGTATTTT
CDR3: CASSRDSGTDTQYF

J: TRBJ2-5
V: TRBV5-1
D: .
size: many
DNA: TGCGCCAGCAGCTTGGGCGCAGGGTTCGAGGAGACCCAGTACTTC
CDR3: CASSLGAGFEETQYF

J: TRBJ2-3
V: TRBV20-1
D: TRBD1
size: .
DNA: TGCAGTGCTAGCGGCGAATGGGTTCGGACAGGGAAAGATACGCAGTATTTT
CDR3: CSASGEWVRTGKDTQYF

J: TRBJ2-1
V: TRBV30
D: TRBD2
size: .
DNA: TGTGCCTGGAGTGTACAAGCGGGGGGAGTCGAGCAGTTCTTC
CDR3: CAWSVQAGGVEQFF

J: TRBJ2-3
V: TRBV20-1
D: TRBD2
size: .
DNA: TGCAGTGCCACCTGGGCTAGCGGGGGGGATTTGCCAGATACGCAGTATTTT
CDR3: CSATWASGGDLPDTQYF

J: TRBJ2-4
V: TRBV7-2
D: .
size: few
DNA: TGTGCCAGCAGCTTAGCGGGGACGGTTAAAAACATTCAGTACTTC
CDR3: CASSLAGTVKNIQYF

J: TRBJ2-3
V: TRBV5-4
D: .
size: few
DNA: TGTGCCAGCAGCTTAGTCATCCAGCGGGGCACAGATACGCAGTATTTT
CDR3: CASSLVIQRGTDTQYF

J: TRBJ1-2
V: TRBV2
D: .
size: few
DNA: TGTGCCAGCAGTGTGGAGTTGAACTATGGCTACACCTTC
CDR3: CASSVELNYGYTF

J: TRBJ2-3
V: TRBV5-1
D: TRBD2
size: .
DNA: TGCGCCAGCAGCTTGGTAGCGGGGGCAGATACGCAGTATTTT
CDR3: CASSLVAGADTQYF

J: TRBJ1-6
V: TRBV5-1
D: .
size: .
DNA: TGCGCCAGCAGCTCCGGCGGCCCTAATTCACCCCTCCACTTT
CDR3: CASSSGGPNSPLHF

J: TRBJ2-1
V: TRBV19
D: .
size: .
DNA: TGTGCCAGTAGTCCTCAGGGGAAAGGGCAGTTCTTC
CDR3: CASSPQGKGQFF

J: TRBJ2-2
V: TRBV5-1
D: .
size: .
DNA: TGCGCCAGCACCCTTTTTGCCGACACCGGGGAGCTGTTTTTT
CDR3: CASTLFADTGELFF

J: TRBJ1-5
V: TRBV2
D: .
size: many
DNA: TGTGCCAGCGGGTCAGGGGCCAATCAGCCCCAGCATTTT
CDR3: CASGSGANQPQHF

J: TRBJ2-1
V: TRBV2
D: TRBD2
size: few
DNA: TGTGCCAGCAGCGAAAAGGGACTAGCGGGGTATGAGCAGTTCTTC
CDR3: CASSEKGLAGYEQFF

J: TRBJ2-3
V: TRBV7-2
D: .
size: few
DNA: TGTGCCAGCAGCTTAACGGCACTTAGCACAGATACGCAGTATTTT
CDR3: CASSLTALSTDTQYF

J: TRBJ1-5
V: TRBV6-5
D: .
size: few
DNA: TGTGCCAGCCGGGGACTTTCAGGGGTTGGGCCCCAGCATTTT
CDR3: CASRGLSGVGPQHF

J: TRBJ1-3
V: TRBV9
D: .
size: few
DNA: TGTGCCAGCAGCGTAGTTGGCGGCTCTGGAAACACCATATATTTT
CDR3: CASSVVGGSGNTIYF

J: TRBJ2-3
V: TRBV12-3/TRBV12-4
D: .
size: few
DNA: TGTGCCAGCAGTGATGACGGCACAGATACGCAGTATTTT
CDR3: CASSDDGTDTQYF

J: TRBJ1-2
V: TRBV20-1
D: .
size: few
DNA: TGCAGTGCTAGGAGTTTCGGGAACTATGGCTACACCTTC
CDR3: CSARSFGNYGYTF

J: TRBJ2-3
V: TRBV12-3/TRBV12-4
D: .
size: many
DNA: TGTGCCAGCAGTGGGGGGAACACAGATACGCAGTATTTT
CDR3: CASSGGNTDTQYF

J: TRBJ2-3
V: TRBV20-1
D: .
size: many
DNA: TGCAGTGCTAGTCCGACAGATACGCAGTATTTT
CDR3: CSASPTDTQYF

J: TRBJ2-2
V: TRBV20-1
D: TRBD1
size: .
DNA: TGCAGTGCCACAAGACAGGGGACAAGTACGGGCACCGGGGAGCTGTTTTTT
CDR3: CSATRQGTSTGTGELFF

J: TRBJ1-3
V: TRBV7-6
D: .
size: few
DNA: TGTGCCAGCAGCACGGGGACTGCCGGCGGGAACACCATATATTTT
CDR3: CASSTGTAGGNTIYF

J: TRBJ2-3
V: TRBV28
D: TRBD1
size: .
DNA: TGTGCCAGCAGTTTACCCCCGGGACAGGGGTTCACAGATACGCAGTATTTT
CDR3: CASSLPPGQGFTDTQYF

J: TRBJ1-1
V: TRBV7-3
D: .
size: many
DNA: TGTGCCAGCAGCTACAACGTGAACACTGAAGCTTTCTTT
CDR3: CASSYNVNTEAFF

J: TRBJ1-2
V: TRBV6-1
D: .
size: .
DNA: TGTGCCAGCAGTGTGTCAGCGAACTATGGCTACACCTTC
CDR3: CASSVSANYGYTF

J: TRBJ2-1
V: TRBV4-1
D: TRBD1
size: few
DNA: TGCGCCAGCAACAAAACCCAGGACAGGCGCTCCTACAATGAGCAGTTCTTC
CDR3: CASNKTQDRRSYNEQFF

J: TRBJ1-3
V: TRBV12-3/TRBV12-4
D: .
size: .
DNA: TGTGCCAGCAGCACCCCAGGGATATGGGGGAACACCATATATTTT
CDR3: CASSTPGIWGNTIYF

J: TRBJ2-5
V: TRBV18
D: .
size: .
DNA: TGTGCCAGCTCATCGACTACCGGGAAAGAGACCCAGTACTTC
CDR3: CASSSTTGKETQYF

J: TRBJ2-4
V: TRBV6-1
D: .
size: many
DNA: TGTGCCAGCAGTGAAGCGCGAGAGGGACTAGCCAAAAACATTCAGTACTTC
CDR3: CASSEAREGLAKNIQYF

J: TRBJ2-3
V: TRBV19
D: .
size: few
DNA: TGTGCCAGTGGTATTCCGGGGGTACTTGACGCAGATACGCAGTATTTT
CDR3: CASGIPGVLDADTQYF

J: TRBJ2-1
V: TRBV20-1
D: TRBD2
size: .
DNA: TGCAGTGCTAGGCGAGGACTAGCAGGTTTTTACCATGAGCAGTTCTTC
CDR3: CSARRGLAGFYHEQFF

J: TRBJ2-5
V: TRBV28
D: .
size: .
DNA: TGTGCCAGCAGGACCCCAGAGACCCAGTACTTC
CDR3: CASRTPETQYF

J: TRBJ2-3
V: TRBV4-2
D: TRBD2
size: .
DNA: TGTGCCAGCAGCCTAACCGGGACTAGCCTTATTGCGGATACGCAGTATTTT
CDR3: CASSLTGTSLIADTQYF

J: TRBJ2-3
V: TRBV6-4
D: .
size: few
DNA: TGTGCCAGCAGTGAATACAGCAGCACAGATACGCAGTATTTT
CDR3: CASSEYSSTDTQYF

J: TRBJ2-4
V: TRBV18
D: TRBD2
size: few
DNA: TGTGCCAGCTCAGCGGGGGAACTCGCCAAAAACATTCAGTACTTC
CDR3: CASSAGELAKNIQYF

J: TRBJ2-4
V: TRBV12-3/TRBV12-4
D: .
size: many
DNA: TGTGCCAGCAGTCGGGAGAGCCACAAAAACATTCAGTACTTC
CDR3: CASSRESHKNIQYF